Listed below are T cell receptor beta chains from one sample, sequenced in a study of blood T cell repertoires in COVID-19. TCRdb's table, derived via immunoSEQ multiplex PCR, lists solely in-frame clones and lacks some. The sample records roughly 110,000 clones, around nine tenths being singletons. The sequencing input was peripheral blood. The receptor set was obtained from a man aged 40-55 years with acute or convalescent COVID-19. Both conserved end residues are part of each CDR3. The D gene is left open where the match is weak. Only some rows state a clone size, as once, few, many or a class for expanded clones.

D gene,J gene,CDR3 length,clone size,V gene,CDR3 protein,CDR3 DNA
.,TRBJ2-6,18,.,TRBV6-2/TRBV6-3,CASSSLGGGGSGANVLTF,TGTGCCAGCAGTTCCCTTGGGGGAGGAGGCTCTGGGGCCAACGTCCTGACTTTC
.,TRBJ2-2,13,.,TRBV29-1,CSVAGAYTGELFF,TGCAGCGTTGCCGGAGCCTACACCGGGGAGCTGTTTTTT
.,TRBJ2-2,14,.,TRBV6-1,CASSELRNTGELFF,TGTGCCAGCAGTGAACTACGGAACACCGGGGAGCTGTTTTTT
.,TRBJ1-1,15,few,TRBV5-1,CASSLVVGRSTEAFF,TGCGCCAGCAGCTTGGTAGTGGGGAGGAGCACTGAAGCTTTCTTT
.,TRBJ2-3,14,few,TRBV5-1,CASSLKEAPDTQYF,TGCGCCAGCAGCTTGAAGGAGGCCCCAGATACGCAGTATTTT
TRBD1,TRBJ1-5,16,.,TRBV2,CASSAIGTASNQPQHF,TGTGCCAGCAGTGCGATCGGGACAGCGAGTAATCAGCCCCAGCATTTT
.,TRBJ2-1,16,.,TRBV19,CASSIGGDGLDNEQFF,TGTGCCAGTAGTATAGGGGGGGACGGATTGGACAATGAGCAGTTCTTC
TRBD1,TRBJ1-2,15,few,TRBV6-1,CASSEVKQGGYGYTF,TGTGCCAGCAGTGAAGTGAAACAGGGGGGGTATGGCTACACCTTC
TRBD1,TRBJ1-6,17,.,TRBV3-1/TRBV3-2,CASSQPRTGERRPPLHF,TGTGCCAGCAGCCAACCTAGAACAGGGGAGAGGCGGCCACCCCTCCACTTT
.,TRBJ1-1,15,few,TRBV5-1,CASSFGWTVNTEAFF,TGCGCCAGCAGCTTTGGTTGGACAGTGAACACTGAAGCTTTCTTT
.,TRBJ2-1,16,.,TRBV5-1,CASSLDGTGIYNEQFF,TGCGCCAGCAGCTTGGACGGGACTGGGATCTACAATGAGCAGTTCTTC
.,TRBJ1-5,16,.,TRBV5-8,CASIHGGRASNQPQHF,TGTGCCAGCATCCATGGGGGGAGGGCAAGCAATCAGCCCCAGCATTTT
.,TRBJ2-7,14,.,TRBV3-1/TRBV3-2,CASSQGDTPYEQYF,TGTGCCAGCAGCCAAGGGGACACTCCCTACGAGCAGTACTTC
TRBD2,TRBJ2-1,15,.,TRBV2,CASGLSGGTNNEQFF,TGTGCCAGCGGACTAAGCGGGGGAACGAACAATGAGCAGTTCTTC
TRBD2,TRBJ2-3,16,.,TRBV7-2,CASSLARGGVADTQYF,TGTGCCAGCAGCTTAGCCCGGGGGGGGGTAGCAGATACGCAGTATTTT
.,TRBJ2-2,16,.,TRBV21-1,CASSKRRGGWTGELFF,TGTGCCAGCAGCAAAAGGCGAGGGGGTTGGACCGGGGAGCTGTTTTTT
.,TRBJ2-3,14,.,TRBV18,CASSPGGIADTQYF,TGTGCCAGCTCACCTGGGGGGATCGCAGATACGCAGTATTTT
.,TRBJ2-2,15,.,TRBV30,CAWSRGGTNTGELFF,TGTGCCTGGAGCCGCGGAGGGACGAACACCGGGGAGCTGTTTTTT
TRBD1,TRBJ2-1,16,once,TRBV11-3,CASSSSWNRGSNEQFF,TGTGCCAGCAGCTCAAGCTGGAACAGGGGGAGTAATGAGCAGTTCTTC
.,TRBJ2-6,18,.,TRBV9,CASSARQDPSSGANVLTF,TGTGCCAGCAGCGCCAGACAGGACCCCTCCTCTGGGGCCAACGTCCTGACTTTC
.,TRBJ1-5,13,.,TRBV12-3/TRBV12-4,CASTQGYDQPQHF,TGTGCCAGCACCCAGGGTTATGATCAGCCCCAGCATTTT
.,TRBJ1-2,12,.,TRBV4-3,CASSDYNYGYTF,TGCGCCAGCAGCGACTATAACTATGGCTACACCTTC
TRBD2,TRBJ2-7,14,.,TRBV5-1,CASSPSGSVYEQYF,TGCGCCAGCAGCCCAAGCGGGAGTGTCTACGAGCAGTACTTC
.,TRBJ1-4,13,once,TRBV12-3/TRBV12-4,CASVGGAREKLFF,TGTGCCAGCGTGGGGGGGGCGCGGGAAAAACTGTTTTTT
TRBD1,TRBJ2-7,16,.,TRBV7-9,CASSLARTGPSYEQYF,TGTGCCAGCAGCTTAGCCCGGACAGGGCCTTCCTACGAGCAGTACTTC
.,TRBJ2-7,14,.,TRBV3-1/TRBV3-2,CASSQTTGSYEQYF,TGTGCCAGCAGCCAGACGACAGGCTCCTACGAGCAGTACTTC
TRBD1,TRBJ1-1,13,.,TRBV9,CASSVGGTEKAFF,TGTGCCAGCAGCGTAGGTGGGACAGAGAAAGCTTTCTTT
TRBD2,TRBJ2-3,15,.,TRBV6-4,CASSEGLAGRDTQYF,TGTGCCAGCAGTGAGGGACTAGCGGGGCGAGATACGCAGTATTTT
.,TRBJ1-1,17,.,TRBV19,CASSTLGTTPLNTEAFF,TGTGCCAGTAGTACCCTCGGGACAACTCCCTTGAACACTGAAGCTTTCTTT
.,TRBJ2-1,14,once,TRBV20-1,CSASWRKGGREQFF,TGCAGTGCTAGTTGGAGGAAGGGGGGGCGTGAGCAGTTCTTC
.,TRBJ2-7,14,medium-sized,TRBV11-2,CASSLVSGVYEQYF,TGTGCCAGCAGCTTAGTGTCAGGGGTCTACGAGCAGTACTTC
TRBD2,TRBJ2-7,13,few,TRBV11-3,CASSPTTGGEQYF,TGTGCCAGCAGCCCGACCACGGGGGGCGAGCAGTACTTC
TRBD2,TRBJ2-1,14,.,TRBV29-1,CSVGPSGRYNEQFF,TGCAGCGTTGGGCCTAGCGGACGCTACAATGAGCAGTTCTTC
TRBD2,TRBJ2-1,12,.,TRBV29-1,CSDGTSGPLEFF,TGCAGCGACGGGACTAGCGGGCCTTTGGAGTTCTTC
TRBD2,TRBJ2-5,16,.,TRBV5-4,CASSPRLAGAGETQYF,TGTGCCAGCAGCCCCCGACTAGCGGGAGCTGGAGAGACCCAGTACTTC
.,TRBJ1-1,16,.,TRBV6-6,CASTFMGGRSVTEAFF,TGTGCCAGCACTTTCATGGGTGGGAGGTCCGTTACTGAAGCTTTCTTT
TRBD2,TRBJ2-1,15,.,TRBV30,CAWSVGAGGPNEQFF,TGTGCCTGGAGTGTTGGAGCGGGGGGGCCTAATGAGCAGTTCTTC
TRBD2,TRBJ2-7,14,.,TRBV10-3,CAISRLAGSYEQYF,TGTGCCATCAGTAGACTAGCGGGATCCTACGAGCAGTACTTC
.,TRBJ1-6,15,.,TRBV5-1,CASSLEGGDNSPLHF,TGCGCCAGCAGCTTGGAGGGAGGAGATAATTCACCCCTCCACTTT